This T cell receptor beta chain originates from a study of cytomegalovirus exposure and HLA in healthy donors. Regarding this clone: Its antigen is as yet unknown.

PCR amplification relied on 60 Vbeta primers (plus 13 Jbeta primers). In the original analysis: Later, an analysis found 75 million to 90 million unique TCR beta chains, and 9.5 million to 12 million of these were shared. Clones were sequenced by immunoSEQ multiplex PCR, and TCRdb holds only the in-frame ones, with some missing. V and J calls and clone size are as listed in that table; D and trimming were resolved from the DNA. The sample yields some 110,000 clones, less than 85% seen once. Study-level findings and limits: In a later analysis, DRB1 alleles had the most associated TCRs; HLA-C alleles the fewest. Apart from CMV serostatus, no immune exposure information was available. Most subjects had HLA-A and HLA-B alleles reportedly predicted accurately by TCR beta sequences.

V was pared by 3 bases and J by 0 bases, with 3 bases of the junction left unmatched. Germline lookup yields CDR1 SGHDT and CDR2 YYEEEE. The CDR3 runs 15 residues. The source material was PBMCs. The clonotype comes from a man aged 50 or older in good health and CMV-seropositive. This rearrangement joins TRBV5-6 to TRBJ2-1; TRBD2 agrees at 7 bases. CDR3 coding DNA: TGTGCCAGCAGCTCGGGGGAGGGCTCCTACAATGAGCAGTTCTTC. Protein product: CASSSGEGSYNEQFF.